This T cell receptor beta chain was observed in a study of identical twins. Germline V gives CDR1 SGHRS, CDR2 YFSETQ. V was cut by 0 bases and J by 2 bases, with 13 bases left in between. CDR3 length: 16 amino acids. TCRdb re-derived calls from the 5' RACE reads in MiXCR, one entry per CDR3 protein. Counted here are under 900,000 distinct CDR3 sequences, about 20% occurring once; the ten biggest clones make up approximately 14%. Concerning this clonotype itself: Its specificity is unknown.

Notes on the study in general: Out-of-frame alpha sequences common to twins were enriched for low generation probability.

The same sample was also studied in work on T cells expressing NK-cell markers. From that second work: Eight donors were sequenced, seven testing HCMV-seropositive and one testing seronegative. Restriction of the sorted population to alpha-beta TCR T cells was achieved in several experiments with an anti-gamma-delta TCR antibody. A range of roughly 1.0-7.0% of CD8+ T cells consisted of dominant NKG2C+ clonotypes in several donors.

The sequence was collected from a woman under 30 in good health. The specimen was PBMCs. This sequence joins TRBV5-1 and TRBJ2-3; maybe TRBD2 (6 bases). The CDR3 nucleotides are TGCGCCAGCAGCTTGGGACTGGGGGACTTCACAGATACGCAGTATTTT. As protein: CASSLGLGDFTDTQYF.